The rows below give T cell receptor beta chains drawn from one sample of a study of cytomegalovirus exposure and HLA in healthy donors. The method was immunoSEQ multiplex PCR; TCRdb's version includes in-frame clones alone and lacks a portion of them. The sample lists about 140,000 clones, around 79% occurring once. Sequenced sample: PBMCs. The receptors were sampled from a middle-aged man in good health and CMV-seropositive. The CDR3 runs from the conserved cysteine through the conserved F or W. A D gene is named only where the DNA matches it firmly. Rows give clone size only sometimes, using once, few, many, or a class for an expanded clone.

-	TRBV5-1	TRBJ2-3	TRBD2	TGCGCCAGCAGGGCCGGGACTAGCGGGCCTGGGGGGAACGCAGATACGCAGTATTTT	CASRAGTSGPGGNADTQYF
-	TRBV6-6	TRBJ2-2	-	TGTGCCAGCAATCTTCTACCCGGAGTGGCCGGGGAGCTGTTTTTT	CASNLLPGVAGELFF
-	TRBV6-1	TRBJ1-2	TRBD1	TGTGCCAGCAGTACTAGACAGGGGTACGGCTACACCTTC	CASSTRQGYGYTF
-	TRBV29-1	TRBJ1-3	TRBD1	TGCAGCGTTGACGGGACAGGAGGAAACACCATATATTTT	CSVDGTGGNTIYF
-	TRBV11-2	TRBJ1-1	-	TGTGCCAGCAGGAGGACAGCGGTGAACACTGAAGCTTTCTTT	CASRRTAVNTEAFF
-	TRBV2	TRBJ1-1	-	TGTGCCAGCAGTGAGGGCAGGGAAGGAGACACTGAAGCTTTCTTT	CASSEGREGDTEAFF
-	TRBV5-6	TRBJ1-4	TRBD1	TGTGCCAGCAGCCGGGGACAGGGCCGTCGGTTTTTGCTGTTTTTT	CASSRGQGRRFLLFF
-	TRBV9	TRBJ2-7	-	TGTGCCAGCAGCCCCATGGGGGGAACGACCTACGAGCAGTACTTC	CASSPMGGTTYEQYF
few	TRBV28	TRBJ1-5	-	TGTGCCAGCAGTTTACGGGAGGGTTCGGGCAATCAGCCCCAGCATTTT	CASSLREGSGNQPQHF
-	TRBV5-4	TRBJ1-1	TRBD1	TGTGCCAGCAGCTTGGTCCGGGACAGGGTAGCTTTCTTT	CASSLVRDRVAFF
many	TRBV5-1	TRBJ2-3	TRBD1	TGCGCCAGCAGCTTGGCGGGACAGGGTGCCACAGATACGCAGTATTTT	CASSLAGQGATDTQYF
-	TRBV2	TRBJ1-3	-	TGTGCCAGCAGTGAAGGCAGGGGAAACACCATATATTTT	CASSEGRGNTIYF
-	TRBV28	TRBJ1-5	TRBD1	TGTGCCAGCCGGGACAGGGGTTACAATCAGCCCCAGCATTTT	CASRDRGYNQPQHF
-	TRBV2	TRBJ2-1	TRBD1	TGTGCCGATCACAGGGGACAGAGCTCCTACAATGAGCAGTTCTTC	CADHRGQSSYNEQFF
-	TRBV19	TRBJ1-5	TRBD1	TGTGCCAGTAGTAGAACAGGGGAAACTAGCAATCAGCCCCAGCATTTT	CASSRTGETSNQPQHF
once	TRBV2	TRBJ2-7	-	TGTGCCAGCAGTGCCTTAAGAGGGCCATCCTACGAGCAGTACTTC	CASSALRGPSYEQYF
few	TRBV15	TRBJ2-1	-	TGTGCCACCAGCAGAGATCGATTAGCAGGGGAGCAGTTCTTC	CATSRDRLAGEQFF
-	TRBV20-1	TRBJ2-1	TRBD1	TGCAGTGCTCGCGACAGGGTTGGGCAGTTCTTC	CSARDRVGQFF
-	TRBV5-4	TRBJ2-7	-	TGTGCCAGCAGCTTAGCGGGTTCCTCCTACGAGCAGTACTTC	CASSLAGSSYEQYF
-	TRBV28	TRBJ1-2	-	TGTGCCAGCAGTTCACAGGGCAATGGCTACACCTTC	CASSSQGNGYTF
once	TRBV2	TRBJ1-1	TRBD1	TGTGCCAGACGACAGGGTCGGACTGAAGCTTTCTTT	CARRQGRTEAFF
-	TRBV5-4	TRBJ1-4	-	TGTGCCAGCAGCTCCGTAACAAGTGAAAAACTGTTTTTT	CASSSVTSEKLFF
-	TRBV4-2	TRBJ1-6	-	TGTGCCAGCAGCCGATCGGGGGGGCCGGCGGGTAATTCACCCCTCCACTTT	CASSRSGGPAGNSPLHF
few	TRBV11-1	TRBJ1-1	TRBD1	TGTGCCAGCAGCGCCGACAGGGGAAACTCTGAAGCTTTCTTT	CASSADRGNSEAFF